This T cell receptor beta chain is drawn from a study of CD8+CD57+ T cells in acquired aplastic anemia. Study-level background: CD4+ and CD8+ cells, once sorted, gave DNA averaging about 3 ug.

The CDR3 contains 14 residues. Germline V gene sequence: CDR1 SGHNT, CDR2 YENEEA. V shed 4 bases and J 3 bases; nucleotides not matched to a gene: 4. Only patients with CD8+CD57+ cell expansion on flow cytometry were chosen for sequencing. The study sampled blood from patients who had received no therapy. Using genomic DNA as the template, TCR beta VDJ and CDR3 profiling was carried out. TCRdb re-analysed the reads in MiXCR, keeping a single row per CDR3 protein. Of some 200,000 distinct CDR3 sequences in the sample, roughly two thirds are singletons; the top ten hold about three fifths. This chain links TRBV11-3 with TRBJ2-7; 9 bases align to TRBD2. Sequenced material: sorted CD4+, CD8+, or CD8+CD57+ T cells (not recorded which) from PBMCs. The receptor was isolated from a human donor with aplastic anemia. The CDR3 nucleotides read TGTGCCAGCAGCTCGCTAGCGGGGCGCTACGAGCAGTACTTC. This codes for CASSSLAGRYEQYF.